This entry features one TCR beta chain sequence. Its recognized antigen is unknown. Per-base quality was not reported, and no clone a single base away is much larger than it. These data come from a study of PD-1 blockade in mismatch repair-deficient tumors (TCRdb year 2017). Broadly, across the study: Between late 2013 and September 2016, the trial enrolled some 91 consecutive patients with 12 mismatch repair-deficient cancer types, every one of whom had been previously treated and was progressing. Deep sequencing of TCR CDR3 regions was used to track tumor-associated T cell clones in peripheral blood of patients responding to PD-1 blockade.

Library construction relied on the immunoSEQ multiplex PCR assay. The table comes from immuneACCESS by way of TCRdb, which keeps in-frame sequences with V and J called. Part of the clones is missing from these tables; in studies checked, under half for an unresolved V gene and the rest for unknown reasons. The sample records more than 40,000 clones, 78% of which are singletons. The top ten clones comprise around 3.4% of the sample. Trimming at the junction amounts to 2 bases on V and 2 bases on J, and the germline ends lie 8 bases apart. CDR1 and CDR2 are drawn from the germline V gene: SGHTA, FQGTGA. Taken from cysteine to phenylalanine, the CDR3 has 14 residues. The kept DNA is CDR3 alone, 42 bases in frame from the first base. Mismatch repair deficiency in every enrolled patient was established by polymerase chain reaction or immunohistochemistry. TCR sequencing was carried out for three patients who responded to pembrolizumab therapy. The phase II trial prospectively tested pembrolizumab PD-1 blockade in advanced mismatch repair-deficient cancers regardless of tissue of origin. Serial peripheral blood T cell samples were collected before and at multiple times after starting PD-1 blockade. Blood sampling times were reported as weeks after the first pembrolizumab dose.

What the study reported, not specific to this receptor: After pembrolizumab, tumor-resident clones, which were often undetectable in blood before treatment, expanded rapidly and then contracted, generally ahead of radiologic responses.

The sequence was obtained from an adult with mismatch repair-deficient cancer. The sample here was peripheral blood, taken 4 weeks after starting pembrolizumab. Recombination joined TRBV7-3 with TRBJ2-3; TRBD1 is a weak D gene call, 5 bases matching. Read as DNA, the sequence is TGTGCCAGCAGCTTAGACAGAATCACAGATACGCAGTATTTT. This encodes CASSLDRITDTQYF.